This TCR beta chain was identified in a study of graft-versus-host responses after intestinal transplantation. Germline values: CDR1 MNHEY, CDR2 SMNVEV (reference sequence). The CDR3 is made up of 14 amino acids. V dropped 0 bases and J dropped 4 bases, with 7 bases sitting between them. This clone was seen only once. Antigen unknown. Only in-frame clones appear in the TCRdb table, and some are missing; sequencing was by immunoSEQ multiplex PCR. The sample yields roughly 30,000 clones, about four fifths seen once. The receptor was derived from a human donor who received an intestinal transplant. The chain recombines TRBV27 with TRBJ2-1; TRBD1 might be the D (5 bases). Here the sequenced sample was unstimulated CD8+ T cells sorted from spleen or lymph node cells, taken before intestinal transplant. The CDR3 nucleotides are TGTGCCAGCAGTTTATCGGGGCCTTACAATGAGCAGTTCTTC. It yields the protein CASSLSGPYNEQFF.